The sequence of this TCR beta chain was determined in a study of T-cell reconstitution after alpha-beta-depleted transplantation in children. This clonotype appeared many times. Antigen: not known. Unique molecular identifiers were incorporated during preparation of the TCRbeta library. MiXCR, run by TCRdb on the PCR reads, gives a single entry per CDR3 protein. Of a few hundred thousand distinct CDR3 sequences in the sample, roughly 43% were seen once. Whole-study findings and limits: The main origin of T-cell counts and diversity one year after transplant was newly produced T cells.

The sequencing used PBMCs, collected before TCRalphabeta/CD19-depleted stem cell transplant. This sequence was found in a girl aged 2 to 10 with aplastic anemia, due to receive a stem cell transplant.

This CDR3 reads CASSRDSNTGELFF. In DNA, the CDR3 is TGTGCCAGCTCCCGGGACAGCAACACCGGGGAGCTGTTTTTT. The chain couples TRBV9 to TRBJ2-2; TRBD1 agrees at 7 bases. There are 14 residues in the CDR3. Germline CDR1 and CDR2: SGDLS and YYNGEE. The junction had 5 bases not matched to a gene; V was cut back by 7 bases and J by 2 bases.